The rows below give T cell receptor beta chains drawn from one sample of a study of blood T cell repertoires in COVID-19. Libraries were prepared by immunoSEQ multiplex PCR; TCRdb keeps only in-frame clonotypes and omits some of them. The sample has thousands of clones, 75% to 95% seen once. The sample comprised peripheral blood. Every receptor here comes from a woman aged 45-65 years with active COVID-19. Each CDR3 is given with its conserved first and last residue. A D gene is named only where the DNA matches it firmly. A row's size may be missing; if present it is once, few, many or a size class.

J,length,size,V,D,DNA,CDR3
TRBJ2-1,12,.,TRBV15,.,TGTGCCACCAGCAGAATAAACAATGAGCAGTTCTTC,CATSRINNEQFF
TRBJ1-2,15,once,TRBV4-1,.,TGCGCCAGCAGCCAGCTACAGGGTATAGGCTATGGCTACACCTTC,CASSQLQGIGYGYTF
TRBJ2-7,18,once,TRBV7-2,TRBD2,TGTGCCAGCAGCTTAGGGTCTAGCGGGAGAAGATTAGGCTACGAGCAGTACTTC,CASSLGSSGRRLGYEQYF
TRBJ2-2,18,.,TRBV28,TRBD2,TGTGCCAGCAGCCCGGGTTTGTGGGAGGGCCTAAACACCGGGGAGCTGTTTTTT,CASSPGLWEGLNTGELFF
TRBJ1-1,12,.,TRBV20-1,.,TGCAGTGCTAGTGCCCGGGAGACTGAAGCTTTCTTT,CSASARETEAFF
TRBJ2-5,15,.,TRBV6-1,TRBD2,TGTGCCAGCAGTGAAGGACTAGCGGACCAAGAGACCCAGTACTTC,CASSEGLADQETQYF
TRBJ2-5,14,.,TRBV5-1,.,TGCGCCAGCAGCAATACAGGGTACCAAGAGACCCAGTACTTC,CASSNTGYQETQYF
TRBJ2-7,17,.,TRBV4-2,TRBD1,TGTGCCAGCAGCCAAGATATGAGGTTGACAGGGGGTTTAAAGCAGTACTTC,CASSQDMRLTGGLKQYF
TRBJ1-1,16,.,TRBV11-3,.,TGTGCCAGCAGCTTAGGCAGGGGTAAGATGAACACTGAAGCTTTCTTT,CASSLGRGKMNTEAFF
TRBJ1-2,13,once,TRBV10-2,.,TGCGCCAGCAGCCTACAGGGTAACTATGGCTACACCTTC,CASSLQGNYGYTF
TRBJ2-7,14,.,TRBV5-1,.,TGCGCCAGCAGCTTGAGGTCTAGCTCCTACGAGCAGTACTTC,CASSLRSSSYEQYF
TRBJ1-1,15,.,TRBV7-3,TRBD1,TGTGCCAGCAGCTTAGGGACAGTGAAGAACACTGAAGCTTTCTTT,CASSLGTVKNTEAFF
TRBJ2-1,14,.,TRBV6-6,.,TGTGCCAGCAGTGGATTAGGGGGTTCTCGTGAGCAGTTCTTC,CASSGLGGSREQFF
TRBJ2-3,13,.,TRBV11-2,.,TGTGCCAGCAGCTTAGTGCGCGGTGATACGCAGTATTTT,CASSLVRGDTQYF
TRBJ1-2,14,.,TRBV9,.,TGTGCCAGCAGCCCAGAGGAGGGCTACTATGGCTACACCTTC,CASSPEEGYYGYTF
TRBJ2-7,13,.,TRBV28,TRBD2,TGTGCCAGCAGTCCCTTAGCGGGAGTGGGGCAGTACTTC,CASSPLAGVGQYF
TRBJ2-5,15,.,TRBV27,TRBD1,TGTGCCAGCAGTTTGTCGACAGGGAATGGAGAGACCCAGTACTTC,CASSLSTGNGETQYF
TRBJ1-1,14,.,TRBV4-1,TRBD1,TGCGCCAGCAGCCAGGGACAGGCGGGTGCTGAAGCTTTCTTT,CASSQGQAGAEAFF
TRBJ1-1,15,.,TRBV6-5,TRBD1,TGTGCCAGCAGGGCTTCGGACAGGGGTAACACTGAAGCTTTCTTT,CASRASDRGNTEAFF
TRBJ1-5,12,.,TRBV29-1,.,TGCAGCGCTCGGACAGCTAATCAGCCCCAGCATTTT,CSARTANQPQHF
TRBJ1-2,17,.,TRBV19,TRBD1,TGTGCCAGTAGTCCCGGGACAGGGGGCGAGAACTACTATGGCTACACCTTC,CASSPGTGGENYYGYTF
TRBJ2-1,13,.,TRBV2,TRBD1,TGTGCCAGGGGGGGACAGGGGGAGAATGAGCAGTTCTTC,CARGGQGENEQFF